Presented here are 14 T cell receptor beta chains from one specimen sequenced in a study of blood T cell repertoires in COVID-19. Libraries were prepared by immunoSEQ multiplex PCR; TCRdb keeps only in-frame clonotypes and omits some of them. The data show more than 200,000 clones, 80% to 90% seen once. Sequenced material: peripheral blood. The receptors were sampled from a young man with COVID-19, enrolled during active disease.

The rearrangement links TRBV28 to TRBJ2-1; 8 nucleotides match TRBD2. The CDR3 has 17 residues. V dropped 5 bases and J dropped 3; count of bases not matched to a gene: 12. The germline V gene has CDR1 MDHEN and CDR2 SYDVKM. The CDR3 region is CASSTGGSGRVYNEQFF. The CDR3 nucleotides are TGTGCCAGCAGTACCGGTGGAAGCGGGAGAGTCTACAATGAGCAGTTCTTC.

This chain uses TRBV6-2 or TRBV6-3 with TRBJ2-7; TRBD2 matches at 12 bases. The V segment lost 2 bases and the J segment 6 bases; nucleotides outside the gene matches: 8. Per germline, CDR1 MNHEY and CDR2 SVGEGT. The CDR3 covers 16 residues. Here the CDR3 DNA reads TGTGCCAGCAGTTACCCGGCTAGCGGGGGGGCCCCCGAGCAGTACTTC. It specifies CASSYPASGGAPEQYF.

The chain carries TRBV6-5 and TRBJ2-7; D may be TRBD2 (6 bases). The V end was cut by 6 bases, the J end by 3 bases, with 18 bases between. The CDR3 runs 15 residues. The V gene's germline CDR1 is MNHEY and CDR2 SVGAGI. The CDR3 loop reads CASSYGLNGDYEQYF. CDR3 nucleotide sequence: TGTGCCAGCAGCTACGGACTAAATGGGGACTACGAGCAGTACTTC.

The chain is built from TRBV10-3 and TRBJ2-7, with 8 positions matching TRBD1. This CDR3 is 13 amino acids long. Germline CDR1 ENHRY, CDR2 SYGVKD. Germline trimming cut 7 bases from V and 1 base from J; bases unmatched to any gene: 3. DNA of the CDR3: TGTGCCATCAATGACAGGGGTTCCTACGAGCAGTACTTC. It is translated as CAINDRGSYEQYF.

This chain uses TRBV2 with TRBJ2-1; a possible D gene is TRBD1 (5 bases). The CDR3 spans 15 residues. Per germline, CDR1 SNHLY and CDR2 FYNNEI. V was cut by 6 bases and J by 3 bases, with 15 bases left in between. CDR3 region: CASRQTVLLYNEQFF. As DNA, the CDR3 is TGTGCCAGCAGGCAGACAGTTCTTCTCTACAATGAGCAGTTCTTC. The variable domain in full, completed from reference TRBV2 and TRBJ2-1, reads EPEVTQTPSHQVTQMGQEVILRCVPISNHLYFYWYRQILGQKVEFLVSFYNNEISEKSEIFDDQFSVERPDGSNFTLKIRSTKLEDSAMYFCASRQTVLLYNEQFFGPGTRLTVL.

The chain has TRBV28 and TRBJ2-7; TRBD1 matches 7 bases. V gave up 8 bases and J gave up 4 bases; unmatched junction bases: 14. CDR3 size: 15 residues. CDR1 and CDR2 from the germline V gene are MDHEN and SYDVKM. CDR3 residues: CASAPGSGTAYEQYF. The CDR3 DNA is TGTGCCAGCGCCCCGGGGTCCGGGACAGCGTACGAGCAGTACTTC. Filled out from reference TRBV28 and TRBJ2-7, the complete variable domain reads DVKVTQSSRYLVKRTGEKVFLECVQDMDHENMFWYRQDPGLGLRLIYFSYDVKMKEKGDIPEGYSVSREKKERFSLILESASTNQTSMYLCASAPGSGTAYEQYFGPGTRLTVT.

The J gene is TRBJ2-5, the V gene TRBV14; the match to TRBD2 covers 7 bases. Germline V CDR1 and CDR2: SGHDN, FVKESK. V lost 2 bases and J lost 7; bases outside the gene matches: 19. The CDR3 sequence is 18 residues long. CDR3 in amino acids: CASSQQMGAGPFKGTQYF. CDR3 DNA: TGTGCCAGCAGCCAACAGATGGGAGCGGGGCCCTTCAAAGGGACCCAGTACTTC. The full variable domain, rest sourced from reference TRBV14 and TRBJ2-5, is EAGVTQFPSHSVIEKGQTVTLRCDPISGHDNLYWYRRVMGKEIKFLLHFVKESKQDESGMPNNRFLAERTGGTYSTLKVQPAELEDSGVYFCASSQQMGAGPFKGTQYFGPGTRLLVL.

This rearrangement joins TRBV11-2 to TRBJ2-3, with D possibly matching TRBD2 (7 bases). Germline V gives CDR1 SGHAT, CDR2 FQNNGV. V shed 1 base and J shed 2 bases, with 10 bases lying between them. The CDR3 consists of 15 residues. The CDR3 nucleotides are TGTGCCAGCAGCTTAGCGGGGGGCTACACAGATACGCAGTATTTT. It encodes CASSLAGGYTDTQYF.

CDR3 bases: TGTGCGACGGGGGGACCCTACGAGCAGTACTTC. This codes for CATGGPYEQYF. The chain employs TRBV30 and TRBJ2-7; 7 positions match TRBD2. The germline V gene has CDR1 GTSNPN and CDR2 SVGIG (reference sequence). The length of the CDR3 is 11 residues.

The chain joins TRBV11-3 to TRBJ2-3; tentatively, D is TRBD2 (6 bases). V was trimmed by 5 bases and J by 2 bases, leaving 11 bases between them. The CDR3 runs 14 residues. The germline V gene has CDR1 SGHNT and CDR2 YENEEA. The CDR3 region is CASSPGLYTDTQYF. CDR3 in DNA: TGTGCCAGCAGCCCGGGACTTTACACAGATACGCAGTATTTT.

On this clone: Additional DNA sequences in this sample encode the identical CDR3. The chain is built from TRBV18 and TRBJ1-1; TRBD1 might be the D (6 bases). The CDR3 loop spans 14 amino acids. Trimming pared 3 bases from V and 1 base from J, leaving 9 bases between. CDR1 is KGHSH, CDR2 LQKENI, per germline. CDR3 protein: CASSPGQSNTEAFF. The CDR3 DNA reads TGTGCCAGCTCACCCGGACAGTCGAACACTGAAGCTTTCTTT.

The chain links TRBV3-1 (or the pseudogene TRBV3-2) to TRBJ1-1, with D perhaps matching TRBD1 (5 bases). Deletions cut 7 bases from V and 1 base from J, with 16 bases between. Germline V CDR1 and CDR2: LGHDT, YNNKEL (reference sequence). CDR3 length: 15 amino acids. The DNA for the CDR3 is TGTGCCAGCAACCTGGGTTTGGGGGGGAACACTGAAGCTTTCTTT. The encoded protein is CASNLGLGGNTEAFF.

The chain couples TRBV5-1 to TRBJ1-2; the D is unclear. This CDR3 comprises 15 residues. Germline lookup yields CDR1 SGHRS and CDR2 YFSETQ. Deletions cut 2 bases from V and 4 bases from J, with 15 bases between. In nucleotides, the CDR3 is TGCGCCAGCAGCTTAGCACCGGGAAGTAGCTATGGCTACACCTTC. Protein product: CASSLAPGSSYGYTF.

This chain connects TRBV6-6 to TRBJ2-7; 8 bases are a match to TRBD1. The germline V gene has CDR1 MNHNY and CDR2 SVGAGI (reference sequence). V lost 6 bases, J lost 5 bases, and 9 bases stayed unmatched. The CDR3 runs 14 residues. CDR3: CASSRRDRNDEQYF. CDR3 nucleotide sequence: TGTGCCAGCAGCCGACGGGACAGGAACGACGAGCAGTACTTC.